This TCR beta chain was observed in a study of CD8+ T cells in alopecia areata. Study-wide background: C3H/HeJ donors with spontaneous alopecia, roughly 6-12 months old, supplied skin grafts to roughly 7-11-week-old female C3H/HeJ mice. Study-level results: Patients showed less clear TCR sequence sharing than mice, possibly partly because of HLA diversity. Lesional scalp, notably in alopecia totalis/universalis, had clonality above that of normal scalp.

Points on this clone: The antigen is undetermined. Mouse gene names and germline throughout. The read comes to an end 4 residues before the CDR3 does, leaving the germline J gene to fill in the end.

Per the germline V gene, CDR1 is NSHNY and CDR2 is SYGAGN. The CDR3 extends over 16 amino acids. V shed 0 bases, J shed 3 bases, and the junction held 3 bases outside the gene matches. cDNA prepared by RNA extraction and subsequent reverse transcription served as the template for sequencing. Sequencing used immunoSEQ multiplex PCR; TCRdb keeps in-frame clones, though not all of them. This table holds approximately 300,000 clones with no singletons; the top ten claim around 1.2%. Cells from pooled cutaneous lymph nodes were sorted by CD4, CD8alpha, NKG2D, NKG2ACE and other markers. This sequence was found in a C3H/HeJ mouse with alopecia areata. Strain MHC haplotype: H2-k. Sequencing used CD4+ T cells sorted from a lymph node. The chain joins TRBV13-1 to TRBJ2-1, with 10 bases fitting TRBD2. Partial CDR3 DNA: TGTGCCAGCAGTGATGGACTGGGGGGCCTCTATGCT. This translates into CASSDGLGGLYA. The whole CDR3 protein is CASSDGLGGLYAEQFF.